The T cell receptor (beta chain) described here comes from a study of blood T cell repertoires in COVID-19. About the research overall: The United States, Italy and Spain provided the acute and convalescent COVID-19 samples.

Assay: immunoSEQ multiplex PCR; the TCRdb copy retains only in-frame clones and omits some. The sample has 45,000 to 50,000 clones, roughly four fifths seen once. V dropped 4 bases and J dropped 6 bases, with 15 bases sitting between them. Germline loops: CDR1 DFQATT, CDR2 SNEGSKA (reference sequence). The CDR3 is 13 amino acids. The chain recombines TRBV20-1 with TRBJ1-1, with D unresolved. The TCR comes from a middle-aged man with acute or convalescent COVID-19. The sample taken for sequencing was peripheral blood. CDR3: CSANEGSSAEAFF. The CDR3 DNA reads as TGCAGTGCTAATGAGGGTTCGAGCGCTGAAGCTTTCTTT.